This entry is about one TCR beta chain. How the authors handled the data: Amplification from reference gene primers served as the basis for estimated nucleated cell counts. Assay used: immunoSEQ multiplex PCR; TCRdb lists only in-frame clones, some missing. V and J calls plus clone size are reproduced from that table; the DNA served to infer D and trimming. The table lists around 160,000 clones, roughly 88% of them singletons, with more than 7.5% in the top ten. The data were obtained in a study of blood T cell repertoires in COVID-19. Background on the study: Italy, Spain and the United States were the sources of the convalescent and acute COVID-19 samples. Sources were T cells, B-cell-depleted T cells, or PBMCs; the material itself was cDNA or gDNA.

Germline loops: CDR1 MNHEY, CDR2 SVGAGI. The germline V and J ends were trimmed by 2 bases and 0 bases, with 4 bases remaining between them. This CDR3 region has 13 residues. The chain is built from TRBV6-5 and TRBJ1-1, with D hard to call. Sample: peripheral blood. The TCR was taken from a woman between 55 and 75 years old with COVID-19, enrolled during active disease. The CDR3 region has the DNA TGTGCCAGCAGTTACACGGTGAACACTGAAGCTTTCTTT. Its protein product is CASSYTVNTEAFF.